This TCR beta chain was recovered during a study of T-cell reconstitution after alpha-beta-depleted transplantation in children. Preparation of the TCRbeta library was carried out with unique molecular identifiers. TCRdb re-derived calls from the PCR reads in MiXCR, one entry per CDR3 protein. The repertoire consists of 400,000 to 550,000 distinct CDR3 sequences, with approximately 10% occurring once and the leading ten covering 2% to 2.5%. Study results and limitations: From surviving recipient T cells and thymic progenitors came the high day-60 TCRbeta diversity observed in some patients. Diversity and T-cell counts at one year after transplant derived mostly from new T cells. As was reported, about two months after transplant, alpha-beta T cells came from several hundred expanded graft clones.

This clonotype occurred a few times. The antigen is unknown. Here the sequenced sample was PBMCs, taken before TCRalphabeta/CD19-depleted stem cell transplant. The clonotype was recovered from a child younger than 10 with inherited bone marrow failure, due to receive a stem cell transplant.

The CDR3 spells CASSQAWSFGNEQFF. The CDR3 coding sequence is TGCGCCAGCAGCCAAGCCTGGAGCTTCGGCAATGAGCAGTTCTTC. J is TRBJ2-1 and V is TRBV4-1; D gene uncertain. The V gene's germline CDR1 is MGHRA and CDR2 YSYEKL. There are 15 residues in the CDR3. V was trimmed by 1 base and J by 6 bases, leaving 13 bases between them.